Following are 3 T cell receptor beta chains from one sample sequenced in a study of blood T cell repertoires in COVID-19. The protocol was immunoSEQ multiplex PCR, while the TCRdb copy is restricted to in-frame clones and leaves out a portion. Of tens of thousands of clones in the sample, more than 70% were seen once. Material: peripheral blood. The receptors come from an elderly woman with acute or convalescent COVID-19.

V and J are TRBV7-8 and TRBJ2-7; a possible D gene is TRBD1 (6 bases). Per germline, CDR1 SGHVS and CDR2 FQNEAQ. The CDR3 covers 15 residues. The V end was cut by 2 bases, the J end by 2 bases, with 13 bases between. The CDR3 reads CASSLKWGPTYEQYF. The CDR3 DNA sequence: TGTGCCAGCAGCTTAAAATGGGGGCCAACCTACGAGCAGTACTTC.

The chain employs TRBV7-8 and TRBJ2-3; no definite D call. Germline CDR1 reads SGHVS; CDR2 reads FQNEAQ. Trimming removed 5 bases at V and 2 bases at J, with 8 bases between. This CDR3 has 13 amino acids. The chain's CDR3 is CASSRTYTDTQYF. For the CDR3, the DNA is TGTGCCAGCAGCCGTACTTACACAGATACGCAGTATTTT.

The V gene is TRBV18, the J gene TRBJ1-5, with TRBD1 matching 8 bases. Per germline, CDR1 KGHSH and CDR2 LQKENI. There are 16 residues in the CDR3. J was trimmed by 4 bases and V by 2 bases; bases with no gene match: 7. CDR3: CASSPGQGGLNQPQHF. The CDR3 region has the DNA TGTGCCAGCTCACCAGGACAGGGAGGGCTAAATCAGCCCCAGCATTTT.